This T cell receptor (beta chain) originates from a study of shared clonotypes between healthy human individuals. Findings and caveats of the study: Non-shared clonotypes displayed generation probabilities falling below those of clonotypes present in all four donors. Owing to a small donor count, the genetic and exposure-history diversity represented was limited.

Sequencing was performed with immunoSEQ multiplex PCR; in TCRdb, only in-frame clones are kept and a portion is missing. Altogether a few million clones are present, more than 90% being singletons, with the ten largest covering around 0.13%. As for this clone: Its cognate antigen is unknown.

CDR3 size: 14 residues. Looked up from germline, CDR1 is SGHTA and CDR2 is FQGNSA. The ends were cut back, 8 bases at V and 0 bases at J, with 12 bases in the middle. The rearrangement joins TRBV7-2 to TRBJ2-3, with D possibly called TRBD1 or TRBD2 (5 bases each). The sequencing input was naive CD4+ T cells sorted from blood. As to subset: CD45RA+ positively selected. This sequence was found in a man aged 18 to 29 in good health. CDR3 nucleotide sequence: TGTGCCAGCGGGCGAGGGGTTAGCACAGATACGCAGTATTTT. This translates into CASGRGVSTDTQYF.